These 23 T cell receptor beta chains were sequenced from one sample in a study of T cell clonotyping in hematopoietic cell transplantation. Sequencing used immunoSEQ multiplex PCR; TCRdb keeps in-frame clones, though not all of them. The sample holds around 6,500 clones, about 83% seen once. The source material was peripheral blood mononuclear cells, sampled 100 days after allogeneic stem cell transplant. These receptors came from a female patient in her forties or fifties who had an allogeneic stem cell transplant from a related donor, so the T cells may come from the graft donor. Some clones in this sample may be carry-over from other donors' samples.

The CDR3 protein is CASSQEGQVNTEAFF. DNA for the CDR3: TGCGCCAGCAGCCAAGAGGGACAGGTCAACACTGAAGCTTTCTTT. This sequence joins TRBV4-1 and TRBJ1-1; 8 nucleotides align to TRBD1. Germline V gives CDR1 MGHRA, CDR2 YSYEKL. With V trimmed by 0 bases and J by 2 bases, 2 bases remained unmatched. The CDR3 extends over 15 amino acids.

V is TRBV5-5 and J is TRBJ2-3; D ambiguous. Trimming cost V 2 bases and J 0 bases, with 7 bases left between them. Germline-derived CDR1 and CDR2 are SGHKS and YYEKEE (reference sequence). The CDR3 totals 14 residues. The CDR3: CASSLKDSTDTQYF. The DNA of the CDR3 is TGTGCCAGCAGCTTAAAGGATAGCACAGATACGCAGTATTTT.

The CDR3 sequence is CASSPDNRGLGYTF. CDR3 DNA sequence: TGCGCCAGCAGCCCAGATAACAGGGGGCTTGGCTACACCTTC. This rearrangement joins TRBV5-1 to TRBJ1-2, with 9 bases that match TRBD1. This CDR3 region has 14 residues. V dropped 4 bases and J dropped 7; count of bases not matched to a gene: 8. Germline CDR1 and CDR2: SGHRS and YFSETQ.

The V gene is TRBV4-2, the J gene TRBJ2-7; D may be TRBD2 (5 bases). CDR1 and CDR2 from the germline V gene are LGHNA and YNFKEQ. The CDR3 extends over 15 amino acids. Trimming left V 0 bases short and J 3 bases short, with 12 bases between. The CDR3 sequence is CASSQDRAGNYEQYF. The DNA for the CDR3 is TGTGCCAGCAGCCAAGATCGGGCGGGCAACTACGAGCAGTACTTC.

The CDR3 is CATADISSPLHF. The CDR3 coding sequence is TGTGCCACTGCCGACATTAGTTCACCCCTCCACTTT. The chain combines TRBV30 with TRBJ1-6, with D unresolved. CDR1 is GTSNPN, CDR2 SVGIG, per germline (reference sequence). CDR3 length: 12 amino acids. Trimming took 8 bases from V and 9 from J, leaving 14 bases between them.

The CDR3 region has the DNA TGTGCCAGCAGTGTACGAGGCAGCTCTAACTATGGCTACACCTTC. This sequence encodes CASSVRGSSNYGYTF. The rearrangement uses TRBV6-1 and TRBJ1-2; D uncertain. CDR1 is MNHNS and CDR2 is SASEGT in the germline V gene. This CDR3 is 15 amino acids long. Deletions cut 4 bases from V and 0 bases from J, with 12 bases between.

The CDR3 bases are TGTGCCAGCAGTGAAGATAGGGGAGGATACTATGGCTACACCTTC. Amino acids: CASSEDRGGYYGYTF. The rearrangement joins TRBV6-1 to TRBJ1-2, with a possible D match to TRBD1 (5 bases). V shed 1 base and J shed 3 bases, with 12 bases lying between them. Germline CDR1 MNHNS, CDR2 SASEGT. This CDR3 has 15 residues.

The V gene is TRBV11-2, the J gene TRBJ2-5; D is perhaps TRBD2 (5 bases). CDR3 size: 14 residues. Trimming took off 5 bases at V and 0 bases at J, with 10 bases between the two ends. CDR1 and CDR2 from the germline V gene are SGHAT and FQNNGV. In DNA form, the CDR3 reads TGTGCCAGCAGCACCCCGGACTACCAAGAGACCCAGTACTTC. This encodes CASSTPDYQETQYF.

V is TRBV30 and J is TRBJ1-2; the D gene is possibly TRBD1 (5 bases). Trimming stripped 0 bases from V and 6 bases from J, with 17 bases between. CDR3 length equals 15 residues. CDR1 is GTSNPN and CDR2 is SVGIG in the germline V gene (reference sequence). CDR3 coding DNA: TGTGCCTGGAGTGTAGGGGACGGACGAGAGGATGGCTACACCTTC. Its translation is CAWSVGDGREDGYTF.

The chain has TRBV5-1 and TRBJ1-3; TRBD1 matches at 8 bases. V was pared by 4 bases and J by 0 bases, with 3 bases of the junction left unmatched. The CDR3 extends over 15 amino acids. In germline, CDR1 is SGHRS, CDR2 YFSETQ. The CDR3 loop is CASSPGQGSGNTIYF. The CDR3 DNA reads TGCGCCAGCAGCCCAGGACAGGGCTCTGGAAACACCATATATTTT. The full variable domain, rest sourced from reference TRBV5-1 and TRBJ1-3, is KAGVTQTPRYLIKTRGQQVTLSCSPISGHRSVSWYQQTPGQGLQFLFEYFSETQRNKGNFPGRFSGRQFSNSRSEMNVSTLELGDSALYLCASSPGQGSGNTIYFGEGSWLTVV.

The CDR3 coding sequence is TGTGCCAGCAGCTTGGAGGGGGAGTATCGGCCCCAGCATTTT. Residues: CASSLEGEYRPQHF. The gene calls are TRBV5-8 and TRBJ1-5; maybe TRBD1 (6 bases). The CDR3 sequence is 14 residues long. Germline V CDR1 and CDR2: SGHTS, YDEGEE. Trimming shortened V by 0 bases and J by 9 bases, and 13 bases separated the two germline ends.

The chain carries TRBV5-6 and TRBJ1-4, with a tentative D call TRBD1 (6 bases). CDR3 length equals 14 residues. The germline V gene has CDR1 SGHDT and CDR2 YYEEEE. V was trimmed by 4 bases and J by 7 bases, leaving 14 bases between them. This CDR3 is CASSGGGYSEKLFF. DNA for the CDR3: TGTGCCAGCAGCGGCGGGGGCTATAGTGAAAAACTGTTTTTT.

The J gene is TRBJ2-1, the V gene TRBV6-4; 9 bases agree with TRBD2. The CDR3 is made up of 17 amino acids. Trimming at V came to 0 bases and at J to 4 bases, leaving 7 bases not matched to a gene. Germline V gene data show CDR1 as MRHNA and CDR2 as SNTAGT. The CDR3 sequence is CASSDSMVAGEYNEQFF. The CDR3 nucleotides are TGTGCCAGCAGTGACTCGATGGTAGCGGGAGAGTACAATGAGCAGTTCTTC.

V usage is TRBV11-3 and J usage is TRBJ1-1, with D unresolved. CDR1 is SGHNT, CDR2 YENEEA, per germline. Trimming stripped 5 bases from V and 10 bases from J, with 20 bases between. This CDR3 has 14 residues. The CDR3 spells CASSLAPSTWGAFF. In DNA form, the CDR3 reads TGTGCCAGCAGCCTGGCCCCGTCAACGTGGGGAGCTTTCTTT.

This chain uses TRBV7-8 with TRBJ2-7; TRBD2 matches at 9 bases. The length of the CDR3 is 16 residues. The V gene end was trimmed by 0 bases and the J gene end by 0 bases; junction bases not matched to a gene: 3. Germline-derived CDR1 and CDR2 are SGHVS and FQNEAQ. The CDR3 DNA reads as TGTGCCAGCAGCTTAGCGAGCGGGAGGATCTCCTACGAGCAGTACTTC. It translates to CASSLASGRISYEQYF.

V and J are TRBV19 and TRBJ2-7; maybe TRBD2 (5 bases). Trimming removed 7 bases from V and 4 bases from J, with 8 bases in between. Germline V gene data show CDR1 as LNHDA and CDR2 as SQIVND (reference sequence). The CDR3 loop spans 11 amino acids. The CDR3 DNA sequence: TGTGCCAGTAAAAGCGGATACGAGCAGTACTTC. It encodes CASKSGYEQYF.

This chain joins TRBV7-2 and TRBJ2-5; D is undetermined. V gave up 2 bases and J gave up 3 bases, with 16 bases separating them. The CDR3 runs 16 residues. Germline CDR1 and CDR2: SGHTA and FQGNSA. Here the CDR3 reads CASSLPSGSLEETQYF. Here the CDR3 DNA reads TGTGCCAGCAGCTTACCTTCCGGGTCCCTGGAAGAGACCCAGTACTTC.

The chain combines TRBV28 with TRBJ2-1, with 7 bases identical to TRBD2. With 3 bases clipped from V and 3 bases from J, the junction kept 11 bases outside the gene matches. Germline CDR1 and CDR2: MDHEN and SYDVKM. The CDR3 is 17 amino acids. The CDR3 here is CASSLWTAGDYYNEQFF. CDR3 coding DNA: TGTGCCAGCAGTTTGTGGACCGCCGGGGACTACTACAATGAGCAGTTCTTC. The full variable domain, completed using reference TRBV28 and TRBJ2-1, is DVKVTQSSRYLVKRTGEKVFLECVQDMDHENMFWYRQDPGLGLRLIYFSYDVKMKEKGDIPEGYSVSREKKERFSLILESASTNQTSMYLCASSLWTAGDYYNEQFFGPGTRLTVL.

This sequence joins TRBV6-1 and TRBJ1-5, with no clear D. The length of the CDR3 is 14 residues. V lost 2 bases and J 4 bases, leaving 9 bases between the germline ends. Germline CDR1 is MNHNS and CDR2 is SASEGT. CDR3 DNA sequence: TGTGCCAGCAGTGAATTGGGGAGTAATCAGCCCCAGCATTTT. This codes for CASSELGSNQPQHF.

The gene calls are TRBV19 and TRBJ1-2; D is uncertain. The CDR3 has 13 amino acids. Trimming took off 4 bases at V and 2 bases at J, with 8 bases between the two ends. Germline V gives CDR1 LNHDA, CDR2 SQIVND (reference sequence). CDR3 in DNA: TGTGCCAGTAGTACGGTCAACAACTATGGCTACACCTTC. Amino acids: CASSTVNNYGYTF. Full variable domain (rest looked up from reference TRBV19 and TRBJ1-2): DGGITQSPKYLFRKEGQNVTLSCEQNLNHDAMYWYRQDPGQGLRLIYYSQIVNDFQKGDIAEGYSVSREKKESFPLTVTSAQKNPTAFYLCASSTVNNYGYTFGSGTRLTVV.

This clone was counted a few times. The genes are TRBV7-9 and TRBJ2-1; TRBD1 agrees at 8 bases. This CDR3 has 12 residues. The germline V gene has CDR1 SEHNR and CDR2 FQNEAQ (reference sequence). The V gene end was trimmed by 3 bases and the J gene end by 14 bases; junction bases not matched to a gene: 6. The CDR3, as DNA: TGTGCCAGCAGCTTGGGACAGGCTAAGGAGTTCTTC. This encodes CASSLGQAKEFF.

The genes are TRBV27 and TRBJ1-5, with D uncertain. The CDR3 length is 15 residues. The germline V and J ends were trimmed by 0 bases and 4 bases, with 10 bases remaining between them. Germline V gene data show CDR1 as MNHEY and CDR2 as SMNVEV (reference sequence). The CDR3 coding sequence is TGTGCCAGCAGTTTATCAACGACCGGGAATCAGCCCCAGCATTTT. Its protein product is CASSLSTTGNQPQHF.

This clone was counted only a few times. The chain combines TRBV21-1 with TRBJ2-7; TRBD1 is taken as the D call from the table, unchecked against the DNA. TRBV21-1 is given as a pseudogene. This CDR3 has 15 amino acids. CDR3 nucleotides: TGTGCCAGCAGCAAAGTAGGAACAGAATACGACGAGCAGTACTTC. Its protein is CASSKVGTEYDEQYF.